This T cell receptor (beta chain) was retrieved from a study of OX40 agonist ivuxolimab in advanced cancers. Germline V gene lookup returns CDR1 SGHNT and CDR2 YYREEE (reference sequence). V lost 4 bases to trimming and J lost 4 bases, with 20 bases between them. This CDR3 comprises 17 residues. TCRdb's copy holds only in-frame clones and misses some; the assay was immunoSEQ multiplex PCR. The table lists about 90,000 clones, roughly 89% of them singletons, with around 1.5% in the top ten. Findings and limits, study-wide: Near-lowest levels of clonal expansion characterized partial responders at 0.1-3.0 mg/kg.

As to this clone: Its antigen is not known.

This sequence originates from an adult with an advanced solid tumor such as melanoma, head and neck, liver or kidney cancer. The J gene is TRBJ1-4, the V gene TRBV5-4, with D unresolved. The sequences come from CD4+ or CD8+ T cells sorted from blood, collected in a trial of the OX40 agonist ivuxolimab. The CDR3 region has the DNA TGTGCCAGCAGCGACGGCGGAGGTATCATCGGTAATGAAAAACTGTTTTTT. Amino acids: CASSDGGGIIGNEKLFF.